This TCR beta chain was obtained from a study of T cell repertoires in cytomegalovirus infection. Study-wide points: CMV-specific HLA-C-restricted TCR beta clonotypes dominated the ex vivo response.

One entry per CDR3 protein results from TCRdb running MiXCR on the reads. Of 800,000 to 950,000 distinct CDR3 sequences in the sample, approximately 30% are singletons; the top ten hold roughly an eighth. V lost 1 base and J lost 3, with 12 bases in between. The CDR3 is 15 amino acids. From germline, CDR1 is MGHRA and CDR2 YSYEKL. This clonotype was seen a few times. Its antigen is unidentified. The rearrangement joins TRBV4-1 to TRBJ1-2; possibly TRBD1 for D (5 bases). Sequenced material: cultured CD8+ T cells from PBMCs, taken from culture after CMV antigen stimulation. The source is a human donor in good health (CMV status not recorded). Some clones in this sample may be carry-over from other donors' samples. The CDR3 sequence: CASSQVTGTHYGYTF. The CDR3 nucleotides read TGCGCCAGCAGCCAAGTAACCGGGACTCACTATGGCTACACCTTC.